Following are 2 T cell receptor beta chains from one sample sequenced in a study of regulatory T cells in long-lasting Graves disease. The time point is: newly diagnosed GD, antithyroid drugs for less than 3 months. PBMC RNA served as the TCR library source. For TCR beta, libraries came from iRepertoire HTBI primers and Arm-PCR of CDR3 regions. From the multiplex PCR reads, TCRdb called clonotypes with MiXCR, one entry per CDR3 protein. This sample has 350,000 to 450,000 distinct CDR3 sequences, with around 15% found just once. These same data were also listed under a study on T cells in Graves' hyperthyroidism and ophthalmopathy.

The sample was peripheral blood mononuclear cells (PBMCs), taken at new diagnosis, from a patient treated with antithyroid drugs. Source of these receptors: a man aged 35 to 55 with Graves disease.

This clonotype was counted only a few times. The chain is built from TRBV29-1 and TRBJ2-5; TRBD1 aligns across 9 bases. This CDR3 region has 13 residues. The germline V gene has CDR1 SQVTM and CDR2 ANQGSEA. J was trimmed by 4 bases and V by 7 bases; bases with no gene match: 7. As DNA, the CDR3 is TGCAGCGCCCCGGGACAGGGTAGAGAGACCCAGTACTTC. Translated, it gives CSAPGQGRETQYF.

This clonotype was observed many times. This chain connects TRBV5-1 to TRBJ2-7, with 8 positions matching TRBD1. CDR1 SGHRS and CDR2 YFSETQ come from the germline V gene. Trimming removed 4 bases from V and 2 bases from J; junction bases left unmatched: 5. CDR3 length equals 14 residues. The CDR3 bases are TGCGCCAGCAGCCGGGACAGGCCCACCTACGAGCAGTACTTC. It translates to CASSRDRPTYEQYF.